This TCR beta chain emerged from a study of CXCR3-negative and CXCR3-positive naive CD8 T cells. Looking at the study overall: Roughly 1.5 +/- 0.3 million TRB reads came from each library, giving some 150 million in total. Overall study findings and caveats: Naive cells that were CXCR3-negative or CXCR3-positive used TRBV-TRBJ genes alike, while memory cells diverged. When CXCR3-positive naive cells were set against CXCR3-negative naive cells, the former had more hydrophobic TRB CDR3s.

The libraries of TRB cDNA were constructed through 5' RACE using UMI labels. After re-calling the 5' RACE reads, TCRdb lists one entry per CDR3 protein, DNA absent. The sample features 130,000 or so distinct CDR3 sequences, with around 0.41% in its top ten. Triplicate sorts of under 350,000 cells per CD8+ subset. To note about this clonotype: What it recognizes is unknown.

CDR1 and CDR2 from the germline V gene are SGHAT and FQNNGV. The CDR3 has 15 residues. The rearrangement joins TRBV11-2 to TRBJ2-7; checking the TCRdb D call of TRBD2 is not possible without DNA. This receptor was taken from a human donor in good health. Some clones in this sample may be carry-over from other donors' samples. The sequenced sample was naive CXCR3+ CD8+ T cells from blood. The sample's subset: CD45RO-CCR7+CD27+CD95- naive CD8+ T cells expressing CXCR3 (TNR3+). The CDR3 here is CASSPVASGGCEQYF.